This note documents a single T cell receptor (beta chain) sequence. This sample is part of a study of regulatory T cells in long-lasting Graves disease. Time point defined: persistent/refractory GD, antithyroid drugs over 5 years with positive TRAb. The TCR library used RNA extracted from PBMCs. Germline assignment: CDR1 LNHDA and CDR2 SQIVND (reference sequence). Trimming cost V 5 bases and J 0 bases, with 10 bases left between them. CDR3 size: 14 residues. Library construction for TCR beta used iRepertoire HTBI primers and Arm-PCR of CDR3 regions. Study processing details: Across all samples, about 62 TRBV segments and 15 or so TRBJ segments were identified. MiXCR, applied by TCRdb to the multiplex PCR reads, yields one record per CDR3 protein. The V and J calls were not made by the authors but by TCRdb's processing. Of about 340,000 distinct CDR3 sequences detected, roughly a fifth appear once; the ten largest clones hold less than 30%.

This clonotype originated in a female donor with Graves disease. The material was peripheral blood mononuclear cells (PBMCs), obtained when the disease was refractory, from a patient treated with antithyroid drugs. The V gene is TRBV19, the J gene TRBJ1-2; D is unresolved. This CDR3 reads CASSAAGTNYGYTF. The CDR3, as DNA: TGTGCCAGTAGTGCGGCCGGGACTAACTATGGCTACACCTTC. Filled out from reference TRBV19 and TRBJ1-2, the complete variable domain reads DGGITQSPKYLFRKEGQNVTLSCEQNLNHDAMYWYRQDPGQGLRLIYYSQIVNDFQKGDIAEGYSVSREKKESFPLTVTSAQKNPTAFYLCASSAAGTNYGYTFGSGTRLTVV.